The clone carrying this TCR beta chain was observed at least ten times. Its target is not known. This record comes from a study of CD8 T cells in ankylosing spondylitis. Whole-study results and caveats: Clones tied to disease were said to be significantly enriched in matched ankylosing spondylitis synovial fluid. A TCR beta motif of seven or eight highly homologous variants appeared characteristic of ankylosing spondylitis blood.

MiXCR, applied by TCRdb to the 5' RACE reads, yields one record per CDR3 protein. In the table there are some 87,000 distinct CDR3 sequences, 8.5% to 9% of which are singletons. V lost 5 bases, J lost 5 bases, and 27 bases lay in between. CDR1 is MDHEN, CDR2 SYDVKM, per germline. This CDR3 has 18 residues. Sequenced sample: blood, either unsorted or a sorted T cell fraction (not recorded which). The V call is TRBV28, the J call TRBJ2-5; weak D call: TRBD1 (6 bases). This sequence was found in a male donor with ankylosing spondylitis or in good health (not recorded which). The CDR3 nucleotides read TGTGCCAGCAGTCAACAGGGCACGGCCTCGGCGGTCGTCGAGACCCAGTACTTC. The encoded protein is CASSQQGTASAVVETQYF. Filled out from reference TRBV28 and TRBJ2-5, the complete variable domain reads DVKVTQSSRYLVKRTGEKVFLECVQDMDHENMFWYRQDPGLGLRLIYFSYDVKMKEKGDIPEGYSVSREKKERFSLILESASTNQTSMYLCASSQQGTASAVVETQYFGPGTRLLVL.